These T cell receptor beta chains were read from a single sample in a study of identical twins. A single record per CDR3 protein comes from TCRdb applying MiXCR to the 5' RACE reads. The sample holds around 500,000 distinct CDR3 sequences, 13% to 15% seen once. A further study also used this sample, focusing on yellow fever vaccine responses in identical twins.

Sequencing was done on a sample of CD4+ T cells sorted from blood. The receptor source for this set is a young woman in good health. CDR3s leave out the opening cysteine and the closing phenylalanine or tryptophan. Each record gives: J gene, V gene, CDR3 protein.

>TRBJ1-2|TRBV4-3
ASSQKFPFGYGYT
>TRBJ2-5|TRBV7-9
ASSLKGGQETQY
>TRBJ2-2|TRBV9
ASSVAPRQTGELF
>TRBJ2-1|TRBV12-3/TRBV12-4
ASSLKGQGYNEQF
>TRBJ2-2|TRBV11-2
ASSPGTSGSGELF
>TRBJ2-3|TRBV14
ASSQWNTQY
>TRBJ2-1|TRBV6-2/TRBV6-3
ASSTPYSSYNEQF
>TRBJ2-2|TRBV15
ATSRVVEAGELF
>TRBJ2-7|TRBV5-1
ASSLDRQGAEQY
>TRBJ1-1|TRBV19
ASKQQGGVGDTEAF
>TRBJ2-7|TRBV10-1
ASSEYGLAAYEQY
>TRBJ2-1|TRBV15
ATSRARLADNEQF
>TRBJ2-2|TRBV11-3
ASSPGLAGDTGELF
>TRBJ2-7|TRBV6-1
ASRPGEGLYEQY
>TRBJ1-1|TRBV7-9
ASSLDGATTAEAF
>TRBJ2-2|TRBV5-1
ASSFYPRTGELF
>TRBJ2-7|TRBV29-1
SVPTGIGDEQY
>TRBJ2-5|TRBV20-1
SARGNTRVFQETQY
>TRBJ1-1|TRBV20-1
SARFEPNTEAF
>TRBJ1-1|TRBV25-1
ASSEYWNTEAF
>TRBJ2-3|TRBV6-1
ASRSPGTSGGRDTQY